The 3 T cell receptor beta chains listed next were all sequenced from one sample in a study of a mutant IDH1 vaccine in newly diagnosed glioma. Some clones are missing from TCRdb's copy, which holds only in-frame ones; the method was immunoSEQ multiplex PCR. Of 40,000 to 45,000 clones listed, around 76% are singletons. The time point here: week 23, last vaccination. A single vaccine dose contained 300 ug of mutant IDH1 20-mer peptide, and topical imiquimod was used with it. Their specific antigens are unknown. The specimen was PBMCs, collected from a glioma patient whose treatment included an IDH1 peptide vaccine. The receptors were gathered from a man between 50 and 59 years old with glioma.

V and J are TRBV5-5 and TRBJ1-2; 9 bases are shared with TRBD1. The CDR3 totals 15 residues. V was pared by 6 bases and J by 3 bases, with 9 bases of the junction left unmatched. The germline CDR1 and CDR2 sequences are SGHKS and YYEKEE (reference sequence). The CDR3 reads CASNLLGQGYYGYTF. The CDR3 bases are TGTGCCAGCAATCTCCTGGGACAGGGCTACTATGGCTACACCTTC.

The chain recombines TRBV18 with TRBJ2-6; no reliable D call. The V gene's germline CDR1 is KGHSH and CDR2 LQKENI. The CDR3 extends over 13 amino acids. Trimming pared 2 bases from V and 5 bases from J, leaving 4 bases between. CDR3 loop: CASSPGRANVLTF. The CDR3 bases are TGTGCCAGCTCACCAGGGAGGGCCAACGTCCTGACTTTC.

The CDR3 DNA sequence: TGTGCCAGCAGCTTTTCGGGAGCCGGGGAGCTGTTTTTT. Encoded protein: CASSFSGAGELFF. The rearrangement joins TRBV5-6 to TRBJ2-2; D is perhaps TRBD2 (6 bases). This CDR3 spans 13 amino acids. Germline V gene data show CDR1 as SGHDT and CDR2 as YYEEEE. V dropped 2 bases and J dropped 6 bases, with 8 bases sitting between them. The full variable domain, rest sourced from reference TRBV5-6 and TRBJ2-2, is DAGVTQSPTHLIKTRGQQVTLRCSPKSGHDTVSWYQQALGQGPQFIFQYYEEEERQRGNFPDRFSGHQFPNYSSELNVNALLLGDSALYLCASSFSGAGELFFGEGSRLTVL.